These 15 T cell receptor beta chains came from one sample sequenced in a study of blood T cell repertoires in COVID-19. The data were produced by immunoSEQ multiplex PCR, yet TCRdb's version contains in-frame clones alone and is incomplete. The table records fewer than 250,000 clones, around 80% of them present only once. The sequenced sample consisted of peripheral blood. The receptors shown here come from a woman aged 50 to 65 with acute or convalescent COVID-19.

V is TRBV6-6 and J is TRBJ1-1; D is undetermined. CDR1 and CDR2 (germline): MNHNY, SVGAGI (reference sequence). This CDR3 is built from 11 residues. The V gene lost 6 bases and the J gene lost 5 bases, with 7 bases spanning the gap. The CDR3: CASRRETEAFF. The CDR3 nucleotides are TGTGCCAGCAGGAGGGAGACTGAAGCTTTCTTT.

The chain carries TRBV5-1 and TRBJ2-7; D is unresolved. Germline V gene lookup returns CDR1 SGHRS and CDR2 YFSETQ. The CDR3 runs 14 residues. V lost 2 bases and J lost 6, with 15 bases in between. The chain's CDR3 is CASSFGSMPGEQYF. In DNA form, the CDR3 reads TGCGCCAGCAGCTTTGGCTCGATGCCGGGCGAGCAGTACTTC.

This chain joins TRBV19 and TRBJ2-7, with 9 nucleotides matching TRBD1. Germline CDR1 and CDR2: LNHDA and SQIVND (reference sequence). V was clipped by 4 bases and J by 6 bases; unmatched bases: 7. The CDR3 totals 14 residues. The CDR3, as DNA: TGTGCCAGTAGTACCGGACAGGGGTTCGGCGAGCAGTACTTC. Protein sequence: CASSTGQGFGEQYF. The variable domain in full, with the rest retrieved from reference TRBV19 and TRBJ2-7, is DGGITQSPKYLFRKEGQNVTLSCEQNLNHDAMYWYRQDPGQGLRLIYYSQIVNDFQKGDIAEGYSVSREKKESFPLTVTSAQKNPTAFYLCASSTGQGFGEQYFGPGTRLTVT.

The chain uses TRBV25-1 and TRBJ2-3, with D unclear. V was shortened by 3 bases and J by 0 bases, with 10 bases between the two germline ends. This CDR3 has 15 residues. Germline V gene lookup returns CDR1 MGHDK and CDR2 SYGVNS. The CDR3 nucleotides are TGTGCCAGCAGTGATACCTCGGAGAGCACAGATACGCAGTATTTT. It codes for CASSDTSESTDTQYF.

V gene TRBV27 combines with J gene TRBJ2-6; the D gene is possibly TRBD2 (5 bases). With 0 bases removed from V and 4 bases from J, the gap between germline ends came to 10 bases. The germline gives CDR1 MNHEY, CDR2 SMNVEV (reference sequence). The CDR3 runs 16 residues. CDR3 bases: TGTGCCAGCAGTTTATCGGAGGTAGCCGGGGCCAACGTCCTGACTTTC. It specifies CASSLSEVAGANVLTF.

V and J are TRBV7-6 and TRBJ2-1; D is uncertain. The ends were cut back, 0 bases at V and 0 bases at J, with 6 bases in the middle. CDR1 and CDR2 (germline): SGHVS, FNYEAQ. The CDR3 length is 15 residues. CDR3 nucleotides: TGTGCCAGCAGCTTAGCGGCGGACTCCTACAATGAGCAGTTCTTC. Its translation is CASSLAADSYNEQFF. Variable domain in full (rest from reference TRBV7-6 and TRBJ2-1): GAGVSQSPRYKVTKRGQDVALRCDPISGHVSLYWYRQALGQGPEFLTYFNYEAQQDKSGLPNDRFSAERPEGSISTLTIQRTEQRDSAMYRCASSLAADSYNEQFFGPGTRLTVL.

The CDR3 protein is CASSWTSGAGDTQYF. CDR3 nucleotides: TGTGCCAGCAGCTGGACTAGCGGGGCTGGGGATACGCAGTATTTT. The chain couples TRBV7-3 to TRBJ2-3; 12 bases match TRBD2. V lost 4 bases and J lost 6; bases outside the gene matches: 5. Germline V gene data show CDR1 as SGHTA and CDR2 as FQGTGA. The CDR3 runs 15 residues.

The rearrangement joins TRBV5-5 to TRBJ2-7; the match to TRBD2 covers 7 bases. CDR3 length: 16 residues. The junction had 6 bases not matched to a gene; V was cut back by 0 bases and J by 0 bases. Germline CDR1 reads SGHKS; CDR2 reads YYEKEE (reference sequence). The CDR3 reads CASSLAAGASSYEQYF. The CDR3 coding sequence is TGTGCCAGCAGCTTGGCTGCGGGAGCCAGCTCCTACGAGCAGTACTTC.

This rearrangement joins TRBV18 to TRBJ2-1; 10 bases align to TRBD2. The length of the CDR3 is 15 residues. Germline V CDR1 and CDR2: KGHSH, LQKENI. Trimming at V came to 4 bases and at J to 4 bases, leaving 4 bases not matched to a gene. The CDR3 DNA reads TGTGCCAGCTCACAACTAGCGGGATCTTACAATGAGCAGTTCTTC. It is translated as CASSQLAGSYNEQFF.

This clone was picked up a small number of times. V gene TRBV28 combines with J gene TRBJ2-2; 7 bases match TRBD1. This CDR3 is built from 14 residues. Germline-derived CDR1 and CDR2 are MDHEN and SYDVKM. V lost 6 bases and J lost 5; bases outside the gene matches: 6. CDR3 DNA: TGTGCCAGCAGGGGGACAGCCCGGACCGGGGAGCTGTTTTTT. Its translation is CASRGTARTGELFF.

The V call is TRBV5-1, the J call TRBJ2-1; 10 bases agree with TRBD2. This CDR3 comprises 17 residues. Per the germline V gene, CDR1 is SGHRS and CDR2 is YFSETQ. J gave up 7 bases and V 2 bases, and 12 bases lay outside the gene matches. The CDR3 nucleotides are TGCGCCAGCAGCTTCAATGTAAGGACTAGCGGACTTAATGAGCAGTTCTTC. This translates into CASSFNVRTSGLNEQFF.

The rearrangement joins TRBV13 to TRBJ2-2, with TRBD1 matching 7 bases. The CDR3 loop spans 17 amino acids. Per germline, CDR1 PRHDT and CDR2 FYEKMQ (reference sequence). J was trimmed by 1 base and V by 5 bases; bases with no gene match: 10. The CDR3: CASSPLTGSMNTGELFF. CDR3 coding DNA: TGTGCCAGCAGCCCCCTGACAGGGTCGATGAACACCGGGGAGCTGTTTTTT.

This rearrangement joins TRBV19 to TRBJ1-2, with TRBD1 identical over 8 bases. After removal of 4 bases from V and 6 bases from J, the junction contained 10 bases not matched to a gene. The germline V gene encodes CDR1 LNHDA and CDR2 SQIVND (reference sequence). The CDR3 is 15 residues long. CDR3 nucleotide sequence: TGTGCCAGTAGTAGAGGGACAGGCCAGGGAGATGGCTACACCTTC. It yields the protein CASSRGTGQGDGYTF.

CDR3: CASSSPGQATDTQYF. The CDR3 DNA reads TGCGCCAGCAGCTCGCCGGGACAGGCCACAGATACGCAGTATTTT. This chain uses TRBV5-1 with TRBJ2-3; 8 bases are shared with TRBD1. V dropped 3 bases and J dropped 2; count of bases not matched to a gene: 5. The CDR3 extends over 15 amino acids. Germline V gene lookup returns CDR1 SGHRS and CDR2 YFSETQ.

The genes are TRBV5-1 and TRBJ1-6, with 8 bases fitting TRBD1. The ends lost 4 bases at V and 13 bases at J; junction bases unmatched: 10. The germline CDR1 and CDR2 sequences are SGHRS and YFSETQ. This CDR3 contains 14 residues. In DNA form, the CDR3 reads TGCGCCAGCAGCCTCCAAGGACAGGGCTGGCCCCTCCACTTT. Translated: CASSLQGQGWPLHF.